These 26 T cell receptor beta chains were all obtained from the same sample, sequenced in a study of T cell repertoires in cytomegalovirus infection. TCRdb analysed the reads with MiXCR anew, one entry per CDR3 protein. The profile shows under 250,000 distinct CDR3 sequences, around 12% of them singletons. The sample consisted of PBMCs. These receptors were obtained from a human donor in good health (CMV status not recorded). Some clones in this sample may be carry-over from other donors' samples.

This clonotype was picked up a small number of times. The V and J genes are TRBV2 and TRBJ2-5, with 11 bases that match TRBD1. Germline CDR1 and CDR2: SNHLY and FYNNEI. The CDR3 runs to 15 residues. The V gene end was trimmed by 7 bases and the J gene end by 2 bases; junction bases not matched to a gene: 6. The CDR3 bases are TGTGCCAGCAATCGGGACAGGGGGGCTCAAGAGACCCAGTACTTC. As protein: CASNRDRGAQETQYF.

Ten or more counts support this clonotype. Germline and junction disagree at one end, which may indicate a read error. The V and J genes are TRBV7-2 and TRBJ2-7, with D perhaps TRBD1 or TRBD2 (6 bases each). This CDR3 is 11 amino acids long. Germline V lookup: CDR1 SGHTA, CDR2 FQGNSA. DNA for the CDR3: TGTGCCAGCAGCTTAAGGGGGGATTGCAACTTC. Encoded protein: CASSLRGDCNF.

This clonotype has just a few counts. The V gene is TRBV7-6, the J gene TRBJ1-1, with D unresolved. This CDR3 comprises 12 residues. V was trimmed by 4 bases and J by 10 bases, leaving 13 bases between them. Germline V gene data show CDR1 as SGHVS and CDR2 as FNYEAQ. This CDR3 reads CASSSTSEGAFF. In nucleotides, the CDR3 is TGTGCCAGCAGCTCCACCTCGGAAGGAGCTTTCTTT. The full variable domain, rest sourced from reference TRBV7-6 and TRBJ1-1, is GAGVSQSPRYKVTKRGQDVALRCDPISGHVSLYWYRQALGQGPEFLTYFNYEAQQDKSGLPNDRFSAERPEGSISTLTIQRTEQRDSAMYRCASSSTSEGAFFGQGTRLTVV.

This clonotype has ten or more counts. In DNA form, the CDR3 reads TGTGCCAGCAGCACCCGGACAGGGCCCTACGAGCAGTACTTC. Amino acids: CASSTRTGPYEQYF. V is TRBV7-2 and J is TRBJ2-7; TRBD1 matches at 8 bases. V lost 5 bases and J lost 2; bases outside the gene matches: 5. There are 14 residues in the CDR3. The germline V gene has CDR1 SGHTA and CDR2 FQGNSA.

Ten or more counts support this clonotype. The chain has TRBV12-3 or TRBV12-4 and TRBJ1-1; D ambiguous. The CDR3 consists of 9 residues. V lost 7 bases and J lost 6, with 3 bases in between. CDR3 amino acids: CASKAEAFF. Here the CDR3 DNA reads TGTGCCAGCAAGGCTGAAGCTTTCTTT.

This clonotype came up many times. The chain uses TRBV12-3 or TRBV12-4 and TRBJ2-3; 8 positions agree with TRBD2. The V gene end was trimmed by 5 bases and the J gene end by 5 bases; junction bases not matched to a gene: 9. There are 15 residues in the CDR3. CDR3 residues: CASSPSGRRVDTQYF. DNA of the CDR3: TGTGCCAGCAGTCCGAGCGGGAGACGGGTAGATACGCAGTATTTT.

In this sample, this clonotype turned up many times. CDR3 sequence (DNA): TGTGCCAGCAGAAAGGGGGGGGGGTCCGGTGTGAACACTGAAGCTTTCTTT. This translates into CASRKGGGSGVNTEAFF. The rearrangement joins TRBV7-2 to TRBJ1-1, with D possibly being TRBD1 (6 bases). The CDR3 sequence is 17 residues long. CDR1 is SGHTA, CDR2 FQGNSA, per germline. Trimming took 6 bases from V and 0 from J, leaving 20 bases between them. Based on the CDR3 plus reference TRBV7-2 and TRBJ1-1, the full variable domain is GAGVSQSPSNKVTEKGKDVELRCDPISGHTALYWYRQSLGQGLEFLIYFQGNSAPDKSGLPSDRFSAERTGGSVSTLTIQRTQQEDSAVYLCASRKGGGSGVNTEAFFGQGTRLTVV.

This clonotype was seen repeatedly, ten times or more. The chain recombines TRBV6-2 or TRBV6-3 with TRBJ2-3; D remains unclear. V was cut by 6 bases and J by 1 base, with 8 bases left in between. This CDR3 is built from 13 residues. Germline V gene sequence: CDR1 MNHEY, CDR2 SVGEGT. The CDR3 nucleotides are TGTGCCAGCAGGCCAGACGGCACAGATACGCAGTATTTT. Translated: CASRPDGTDTQYF.

The rearrangement joins TRBV20-1 to TRBJ2-1, with 8 bases that match TRBD1. Trimming cost V 4 bases and J 3 bases; bases outside gene matches: 8. Germline loops: CDR1 DFQATT, CDR2 SNEGSKA (reference sequence). The CDR3 has 15 residues. The CDR3 DNA sequence: TGCAGTGCTACGGGGACAGGAGACGACTACAATGAGCAGTTCTTC. It codes for CSATGTGDDYNEQFF.

The table lists this clonotype with many counts. The rearrangement uses TRBV4-1 and TRBJ1-2; 8 bases are shared with TRBD1. The V gene end was trimmed by 2 bases and the J gene end by 1 base; junction bases not matched to a gene: 6. Germline CDR1 MGHRA, CDR2 YSYEKL. CDR3 length equals 16 residues. This CDR3 reads CASSQTTGDYNYGYTF. For the CDR3, the DNA is TGCGCCAGCAGCCAAACGACAGGGGATTATAACTATGGCTACACCTTC.

This clonotype was found many times. The chain combines TRBV6-2 or TRBV6-3 with TRBJ2-2, with D possibly matching TRBD2 (6 bases). Deletions cut 8 bases from V and 2 bases from J, with 12 bases between. The germline V gene encodes CDR1 MNHEY and CDR2 SVGEGT. CDR3 size: 14 residues. CDR3 in DNA: TGTGCCAGCGCGCGGGAACTCAACACCGGGGAGCTGTTTTTT. Translating gives CASARELNTGELFF.

This clonotype occurred many times. V and J are TRBV6-5 and TRBJ1-1; D gene unclear. Per germline, CDR1 MNHEY and CDR2 SVGAGI. The V and J ends lost 6 bases and 5 bases respectively, with 10 bases between them. CDR3 length: 12 residues. CDR3 residues: CASRYGRTEAFF. The CDR3 nucleotides read TGTGCCAGCAGGTACGGGCGTACTGAAGCTTTCTTT.

This clonotype was counted at least ten times. CDR3 sequence: CASSFSTGNQPQHF. For the CDR3, the DNA is TGTGCCAGCAGTTTCTCGACAGGCAATCAGCCCCAGCATTTT. V gene TRBV7-9 combines with J gene TRBJ1-5; a weak D match, TRBD1 (5 bases). Germline CDR1 and CDR2: SEHNR and FQNEAQ (reference sequence). Trimming removed 6 bases from V and 2 bases from J, with 11 bases in between. The CDR3 extends over 14 amino acids.

This clonotype was observed a few times. CDR3 region: CSASSSGRPSYEQYF. The CDR3 DNA is TGCAGTGCTAGTAGTAGCGGGAGGCCCTCCTACGAGCAGTACTTC. The chain uses TRBV20-1 and TRBJ2-7; 10 bases are shared with TRBD2. The CDR3 is made up of 15 amino acids. V shed 3 bases, J shed 0 bases, and the junction held 5 bases outside the gene matches. The germline CDR1 and CDR2 sequences are DFQATT and SNEGSKA (reference sequence).

This chain uses TRBV10-3 with TRBJ2-5, with TRBD1 identical over 10 bases. The CDR3 is made up of 16 amino acids. V lost 3 bases to trimming and J lost 4 bases; unmatched junction nucleotides: 8. Germline V CDR1 and CDR2: ENHRY, SYGVKD. The chain's CDR3 is CAISDRDRGQRETQYF. The CDR3 DNA reads as TGTGCCATCAGTGACCGCGACAGGGGGCAGAGAGAGACCCAGTACTTC.

The chain is built from TRBV29-1 and TRBJ1-2, with 10 nucleotides matching TRBD1. The J segment lost 1 base and the V segment lost 7 bases, leaving 3 bases of the junction unmatched. This CDR3 is 13 amino acids long. The germline CDR1 and CDR2 sequences are SQVTM and ANQGSEA. The CDR3: CSAGTGVNYGYTF. Here the CDR3 DNA reads TGCAGCGCTGGGACAGGGGTTAACTATGGCTACACCTTC.

This clonotype was counted between two and nine times. The chain recombines TRBV20-1 with TRBJ1-2; D might be TRBD1 (5 bases). From germline, CDR1 is DFQATT and CDR2 SNEGSKA (reference sequence). Trimming stripped 0 bases from V and 4 bases from J, with 12 bases between. The CDR3 extends over 14 amino acids. The CDR3 region is CSARELQGGYGYTF. The CDR3, as DNA: TGCAGTGCTAGAGAACTGCAGGGCGGCTATGGCTACACCTTC.

The sample holds a few counts of this clonotype. This chain links TRBV12-3 or TRBV12-4 with TRBJ2-7, with D possibly being TRBD1 (5 bases). Trimming cost V 5 bases and J 0 bases, with 14 bases left between them. The CDR3 sequence is 15 residues long. DNA for the CDR3: TGTGCCAGCAGTCGGCCCCAGGGTTTCTCCTACGAGCAGTACTTC. Its translation: CASSRPQGFSYEQYF.

This clonotype was detected only a few times. The rearrangement links TRBV5-1 to TRBJ2-2; D is undetermined. The CDR3 spans 15 residues. Trimming took 4 bases from V and 3 from J, leaving 13 bases between them. Per the germline V gene, CDR1 is SGHRS and CDR2 is YFSETQ. CDR3 sequence: CASSLVRVDTGELFF. The CDR3 DNA follows: TGCGCCAGCAGCCTAGTCCGGGTAGACACCGGGGAGCTGTTTTTT.

The chain recombines TRBV29-1 with TRBJ2-1; 9 nucleotides line up with TRBD2. V shed 6 bases and J 6 bases; nucleotides not matched to a gene: 9. The germline V gene encodes CDR1 SQVTM and CDR2 ANQGSEA. The CDR3 is 14 amino acids. The DNA for the CDR3 is TGCAGCGTGGGAGGTAGCGGGAGTATCAATGAGCAGTTCTTC. Protein: CSVGGSGSINEQFF.

V gene TRBV12-3 or TRBV12-4 combines with J gene TRBJ1-5, with TRBD1 identical over 7 bases. V dropped 5 bases and J dropped 4; count of bases not matched to a gene: 11. The CDR3 is made up of 16 amino acids. CDR3 in amino acids: CASSPKLQGTNQPQHF. The CDR3 region has the DNA TGTGCCAGCAGTCCCAAGTTACAGGGGACAAATCAGCCCCAGCATTTT.

The chain uses TRBV5-6 and TRBJ2-2; D is uncertain. The CDR3 consists of 17 residues. Germline V gene sequence: CDR1 SGHDT, CDR2 YYEEEE. With 4 bases removed from V and 1 base from J, the gap between germline ends came to 17 bases. In DNA, the CDR3 is TGTGCCAGCAGCCCCGTTTTTAGACCCGAGAACACCGGGGAGCTGTTTTTT. As protein: CASSPVFRPENTGELFF.

This clonotype was counted ten times or more. The chain recombines TRBV28 with TRBJ2-7; D gene ambiguous. The germline CDR1 and CDR2 sequences are MDHEN and SYDVKM. This CDR3 contains 15 residues. V lost 3 bases to trimming and J lost 0 bases, with 12 bases between them. The CDR3 loop is CASSLLATSSYEQYF. The CDR3, as DNA: TGTGCCAGCAGTTTGTTGGCCACAAGCTCCTACGAGCAGTACTTC. The variable domain in full, completed from reference TRBV28 and TRBJ2-7, reads DVKVTQSSRYLVKRTGEKVFLECVQDMDHENMFWYRQDPGLGLRLIYFSYDVKMKEKGDIPEGYSVSREKKERFSLILESASTNQTSMYLCASSLLATSSYEQYFGPGTRLTVT.

The rearrangement links TRBV20-1 to TRBJ2-7; the D gene is possibly TRBD1 (6 bases). The germline gives CDR1 DFQATT, CDR2 SNEGSKA (reference sequence). This CDR3 comprises 12 residues. Here the CDR3 reads CSKPDRAYEQYF. CDR3 DNA: TGCAGCAAACCGGACAGAGCCTACGAGCAGTACTTC.

This clonotype was seen ten or more times. This chain connects TRBV2 to TRBJ2-5; no firm D call. Per the germline V gene, CDR1 is SNHLY and CDR2 is FYNNEI. The CDR3 runs to 17 residues. Trimming cost V 0 bases and J 5 bases, with 19 bases left between them. CDR3 in DNA: TGTGCCAGCAGTGAAGCGCGATCATCCCCGGTTATCGAGACCCAGTACTTC. It codes for CASSEARSSPVIETQYF.

This clonotype was recorded many times. The V and J genes are TRBV5-1 and TRBJ1-1; a weak D match, TRBD1 (5 bases). The CDR3 runs to 15 residues. V gave up 4 bases and J gave up 4 bases, with 17 bases separating them. Looked up from germline, CDR1 is SGHRS and CDR2 is YFSETQ. Here the CDR3 DNA reads TGCGCCAGCAGCGTTTCACAGGCCCGCGGCACTGAAGCTTTCTTT. It translates to CASSVSQARGTEAFF.